This T cell receptor (beta chain) was documented in a study of cytomegalovirus exposure and HLA in healthy donors (dated by TCRdb to 2016 to 2017). Concerning the study at large: According to an earlier analysis of a few hundred of the donors, 200 million or so T cells yielded 120 million or so unique TCR beta sequences and approximately 300 Gb of sequence data. About 300 gigabases of sequencing data and approximately 85 million unique TCR sequences were included in an early release covering under 650 HLA-typed donors. The genetic ancestry cluster associated with self-reported Caucasian donors included 65% to 90% of the approximately 400 genotyped donors. The study was designed to test whether signatures of past pathogen exposure could be identified by cataloging public T cell receptors. Using immunosequencing, the study profiled T cell repertoires from around 680 subjects and related those repertoires to cytomegalovirus serostatus. Along with the approximately 700-subject first cohort, a separate validation cohort of 120 different subjects was used. High-throughput TCR immunosequencing, statistical association of individual TCRs with disease status, and machine learning were combined to predict cytomegalovirus infection status. To study patterns of TCR occurrence, a later analysis re-analyzed previously published TCR beta repertoires from around 700 donors and added high-resolution HLA genotyping. Rather than using new phenotypic data, the later analysis identified candidate immune exposures from TCR beta sequences and from how often those sequences occurred across donors. In an earlier analysis of several hundred of the donors, high-throughput TCR beta sequencing was used to judge whether each TCR beta V gene segment behaved as functional or pseudogenic. Donor age, sex, ethnicity and CMV serostatus were collected together with the repertoire data. A later genetic analysis used genome-wide SNP genotypes for about 55% of the 666 donors, treating that subset as a discovery cohort. Every repertoire in the discovery cohort had been generated on one and the same sequencing platform. Both class I and class II loci were covered by HLA typing, at four-digit resolution. The number of typed donors differed by locus: about 620-640 for A, B, C, DRB1 and DQB1; approximately 530 for DQA1; 606 for DPA1; and roughly 490 for DPB1. Roughly 5 DR-DQ haplotypes were handled as single units for association and clustering, since linkage in the cohort was strong. Among roughly 370 genotyped donors of the cohort, an average of 235,054 unique TCR beta nucleotide sequences were sequenced per donor, roughly 18% of them non-productive.

Beyond this particular receptor, the publication reports: In a later analysis, TCR association rates were found to vary across HLA loci, with the most associated TCRs seen for DRB1 alleles and the fewest for HLA-C alleles. The study gave a list of 150 to 200 TCR beta chains associated with cytomegalovirus. Some IMGT-functional V segments, including TRBV6-2 and TRBV6-3, could not be distinguished by the 87-base-pair reads and were therefore excluded. The classifier was reported to diagnose cytomegalovirus status with high specificity and sensitivity in both the original and validation cohorts. According to the authors, the approach could potentially be generalized to other disease states and immunological phenotypes. In a later analysis, HLA-associated TCR beta chains were found to be more clonally expanded and to have lower generation probabilities than equally common non-associated chains. In this cohort, only TCR beta chains were sequenced, and detectable features were limited by the absence of alpha or paired-chain data. According to a later analysis, most CMV-associated TCR beta chains appeared to be HLA-restricted, and the HLA associations seemed to be driven largely by CMV exposure. A later genetic analysis associated a missense DCLRE1C variant with V-gene and J-gene trimming of TCR beta chains, and an independent cohort replicated the association. While some public TCRs were present in many individuals, most TCR sequences turned up only very rarely across donors. Because some donors lacked HLA typing at each locus, the association tests relied only on the typed subset. In vitro tests confirmed that a few of the cytomegalovirus-associated TCR beta chains recognize cytomegalovirus antigens. An earlier analysis of some 590 of the donors showed that most TCR beta V segments appeared in productive rearrangements either about 87% or about 30% of the time, which broadly matched IMGT annotations. Presence/absence analyses assumed roughly uniform sequencing depth across donors, an assumption that may not hold. The earlier analysis of nearly 600 of the donors excluded some 15 rarely observed V segments, including chromosome 9 orphons, because counts were too low. In a later analysis, around 15,000 TCR beta sequences were associated with specific HLA alleles at a false discovery rate of 0.05. A cluster of highly shared sequence variants was judged likely to be a technical artifact of the sequencing pipeline. For the cohort, immune exposure information was limited to CMV serostatus. Linkage disequilibrium might explain the correlated functional status among segregating V segments, but an unknown experimental factor could not be ruled out. In a later genetic analysis, fewer N-insertions in productive TCRs were reported among donors in an Asian-associated ancestry cluster than the roughly 640-donor mean. Assigning TCR associations to individual alleles was difficult when HLA alleles, especially DR and DQ, strongly co-occurred. A further reported finding was that TCR beta sequences accurately predicted the HLA-A and HLA-B alleles for most subjects in the first cohort. According to a later analysis, parvovirus B19, influenza, CMV and Epstein-Barr virus appeared linked to several top co-occurrence clusters.

Taken from the germline V gene, the CDR1 and CDR2 loops are SGHTA and FQGNSA. The junction shows trimming of 5 bases on V and 4 bases on J, and the gene matches do not reach 13 bases of it. The CDR3 spans 18 residues, from the cysteine through the phenylalanine. The entry retains the CDR3 DNA only, 54 bases that are in frame from base 1. Preparation of the library involved the immunoSEQ multiplex PCR assay. For the multiplex PCR, a mixture combining 60 forward primers for TCR Vbeta segments and 13 reverse primers for TCR Jbeta segments was used. The CDR3 region of rearranged TCR beta genes was amplified from genomic DNA by a multiplex PCR assay. Amplified TCR beta libraries were sequenced as 87-base-pair reads on the Illumina HiSeq System. Per the source publication's procedure: A later analysis tallied around 80 million unique TCR beta chains across the 550 to 850 repertoires, and around 9.9 million of those chains were shared by two or more donors. A nearest-neighbor algorithm error-corrected the raw reads and collapsed the reads into unique sequences, merging closely related sequences to remove PCR and sequencing errors. CDR3 sequences were aligned to IMGT reference sequences to assign V, D and J gene segments. For a sequence to be retained, a match of at least six nucleotides was required to both a V gene segment and a J gene segment. A rearrangement counted as productive if the CDR3 had no stop codons and remained in frame with V and J, and every other rearrangement counted as non-productive. CDR3 was defined by IMGT convention, running from the second conserved V-encoded cysteine to the conserved J-encoded phenylalanine. The earlier analysis of fewer than 700 of the donors excluded sequences that lacked an unambiguous match to a single V gene segment. An earlier analysis of roughly 590 of the donors called V segments functional above 56.7% productive rearrangements and segregating when the between-donor standard deviation exceeded 5%. To diagnose cytomegalovirus status from the catalog of TCR beta chain sequences, a statistical classification framework was built. V and J gene assignment, in a later analysis, came from comparing TCR nucleotide sequences with IMGT/GENE-DB human TR gene sequences. Using the TCRdist pipeline, a later analysis assigned CDR3 sequences along with most-parsimonious VDJ recombination scenarios. In a later analysis, each TCR beta chain was defined by its CDR3 amino acid sequence together with its V-gene family, and reads lacking a unique V-gene family were excluded. In a later analysis, fewer than 650 highly shared, low-generation-probability nucleotide sequences were removed to address suspected cross-contamination and a sequencing artifact. For each public chain, a later analysis derived a clonal expansion index from normalized ranks of inferred template counts within each repertoire. A later analysis computed generation probabilities with a VDJ recombination model fitted to out-of-frame rearrangements, and checked the results against IGoR. Hypergeometric tests were used in a later analysis to score TCR-TCR, TCR-HLA and TCR-CMV co-occurrence, with a repertoire-size bias correction applied to the TCR pairs. In a later analysis, false discovery rates were estimated by permuting HLA or CMV assignments 20 times. A later analysis grouped co-occurring TCRs with DBSCAN, adding TCRdist sequence similarity when clustering within HLA-allele-positive subsets. Repertoires with fewer than 30,000 or more than 120,000 public chains were left out of co-occurrence clustering, as were five repertoires with anomalous nucleotide sharing. TCRdb obtained this table from immuneACCESS and retained in-frame rearrangements with V and J assigned. These tables miss some clones; where compared with another copy, unresolved V genes account for less than half of the shortfall, and the remainder is unexplained. The D gene and trimming were derived from the DNA, and the V and J assignments and clone size from that table. The sample table shows some 140,000 clones, and approximately 87% are seen once. The top ten hold approximately 1.5% of the sample.

This clone was detected a few times. This receptor's antigen is unknown. Within one base of it there is no much larger clone, and no base qualities were kept. The cohort was made up of 500 to 850 healthy bone marrow donors. Cohort members were all nominally healthy when sampled, although unrecorded immune exposures were likely present. The donor tested CMV seronegative and was one of the 352 seronegative cohort members. A peripheral blood sample was provided by each donor, and peripheral blood mononuclear cells were used for TCR beta sequencing. The Qiagen DNeasy Blood Extraction Kit was used to extract genomic DNA from the blood cell samples.

Sequenced material: PBMCs. The TCR originated in a middle-aged man in good health and CMV-seronegative. The rearrangement combines TRBV7-2 with TRBJ2-1, and TRBD2 aligns with 11 junction nucleotides. The nucleotide sequence reads TGTGCCAGCAGCCCAGGGACTAGCGGAGTTAGGAGTTACAATGAGCAGTTCTTC. The encoded protein is CASSPGTSGVRSYNEQFF. Joined to the reference TRBV7-2 and TRBJ2-1 proteins, this CDR3 gives the full variable domain: GAGVSQSPSNKVTEKGKDVELRCDPISGHTALYWYRQSLGQGLEFLIYFQGNSAPDKSGLPSDRFSAERTGGSVSTLTIQRTQQEDSAVYLCASSPGTSGVRSYNEQFFGPGTRLTVL.